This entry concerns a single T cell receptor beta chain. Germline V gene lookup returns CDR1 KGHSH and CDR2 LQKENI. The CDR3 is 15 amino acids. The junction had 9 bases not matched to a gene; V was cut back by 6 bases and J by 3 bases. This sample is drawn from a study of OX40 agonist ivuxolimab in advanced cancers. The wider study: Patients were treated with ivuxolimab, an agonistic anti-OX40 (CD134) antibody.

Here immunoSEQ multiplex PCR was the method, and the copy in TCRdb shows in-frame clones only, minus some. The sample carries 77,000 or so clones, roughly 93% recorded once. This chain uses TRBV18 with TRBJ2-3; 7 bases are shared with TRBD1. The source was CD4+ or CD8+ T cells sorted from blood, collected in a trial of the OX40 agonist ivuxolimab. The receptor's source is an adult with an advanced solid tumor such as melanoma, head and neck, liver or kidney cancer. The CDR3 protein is CASSHIEGATDTQYF. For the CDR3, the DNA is TGTGCCAGCTCCCACATCGAGGGGGCAACAGATACGCAGTATTTT.